This T cell receptor (beta chain) was sequenced in a study of blood T cell repertoires in COVID-19. At the level of the study: The United States, Italy and Spain provided the acute and convalescent COVID-19 samples.

The germline V gene encodes CDR1 SNHLY and CDR2 FYNNEI. There are 13 residues in the CDR3. With 6 bases removed from V and 1 base from J, the gap between germline ends came to 9 bases. In the authors' methods: Cell counts per sample came from amplifying reference gene primers. Sequencing used immunoSEQ multiplex PCR; TCRdb keeps in-frame clones, though not all of them. V, J and clone size are those of that table, while D and trimming were read from the DNA. The table shows about 50,000 clones, with about nine tenths occurring only once. This clonotype originated in a man older than 75 with active or convalescent COVID-19. V gene TRBV2 combines with J gene TRBJ2-5; D is possibly TRBD1 (6 bases). Sequenced sample: peripheral blood. Here the CDR3 DNA reads TGTGCCAGCAGCGGGACATTCCAAGAGACCCAGTACTTC. This sequence encodes CASSGTFQETQYF.